This TCR beta chain is from a study of blood T cell repertoires in COVID-19. Study as a whole: PBMCs, B-cell-depleted T cells, or T cells were the source of the cDNA or gDNA that made up the material.

V lost 0 bases to trimming and J lost 0 bases, with 10 bases between them. The CDR3 covers 15 residues. Per germline, CDR1 SGDLS and CDR2 YYNGEE. Sequencing used immunoSEQ multiplex PCR; TCRdb keeps in-frame clones, though not all of them. The sample has some 72,000 clones, roughly 90% seen once. The chain has TRBV9 and TRBJ2-7; D not certain. The sequenced sample consisted of peripheral blood. The sequence came from a man aged 50 or older with active COVID-19. The CDR3 DNA sequence: TGTGCCAGCAGCGTAGGAGGCCTGAGCTCCTACGAGCAGTACTTC. Translation: CASSVGGLSSYEQYF.